The next 2 T cell receptor beta chains were all read from a single sample in a study of cytomegalovirus exposure and HLA in healthy donors (dated by TCRdb to about 2017). The library was built by means of the immunoSEQ multiplex PCR assay. For the multiplex PCR, a mixture combining 60 forward primers for TCR Vbeta segments and 13 reverse primers for TCR Jbeta segments was used. Entries here come from immuneACCESS through TCRdb and include only in-frame sequences with V and J called. Some clones fail to appear in such tables; in the studies checked, an unresolved V gene covers under half of the shortfall, and the cause of the remainder is unknown. This sample gives around 140,000 clones in total; about 80% of them show up just once. The top ten constitute 9.7% of the sample. Sequenced input: PBMCs. Receptor source: a woman aged 55-75 years in good health and CMV-seropositive.

This sequence joins TRBV6-5 and TRBJ1-6; D not certain. From germline, CDR1 is MNHEY and CDR2 SVGAGI. V lost 2 bases and J 0 bases, leaving 5 bases between the germline ends. The CDR3 has 15 residues. CDR3 region: CASSYKSSYNSPLHF. For the CDR3, the DNA is TGTGCCAGCAGTTACAAGAGCTCCTATAATTCACCCCTCCACTTT.

The chain recombines TRBV7-6 with TRBJ2-5, with TRBD2 matching over 8 bases. CDR3 size: 15 residues. Per germline, CDR1 SGHVS and CDR2 FNYEAQ. The J segment lost 2 bases and the V segment lost 3 bases, leaving 5 bases of the junction unmatched. The CDR3 nucleotides read TGTGCCAGCAGCTTTGGAGCGGGAGTGCAAGAGACCCAGTACTTC. It specifies CASSFGAGVQETQYF. The full variable domain, completed using reference TRBV7-6 and TRBJ2-5, is GAGVSQSPRYKVTKRGQDVALRCDPISGHVSLYWYRQALGQGPEFLTYFNYEAQQDKSGLPNDRFSAERPEGSISTLTIQRTEQRDSAMYRCASSFGAGVQETQYFGPGTRLLVL.